The entry below describes one T cell receptor beta chain. The data were obtained in a study of blood T cell repertoires in COVID-19. Study in general: Collection of acute and convalescent COVID-19 samples took place in the United States, Italy and Spain.

The trim removed 5 bases at V and 0 bases at J, leaving 7 bases unmatched. Germline CDR1 is SGHAT and CDR2 is FQNNGV. The CDR3 length is 16 residues. Per the study methods: Quantification of nucleated cells was approximated via reference gene primer amplification. Libraries were prepared by immunoSEQ multiplex PCR; TCRdb keeps only in-frame clonotypes and omits some of them. V and J calls plus clone size are reproduced from that table; the DNA served to infer D and trimming. Of about 75,000 clones listed, under 90% were seen once; the top ten hold 2.5% to 3%. The rearrangement joins TRBV11-2 to TRBJ2-1; 7 nucleotides match TRBD1. The sequenced material came from peripheral blood. The receptor's source is a human donor in a cohort sampled during active COVID-19. In nucleotides, the CDR3 is TGTGCCAGCAGCCAAGGGACAGTGAGCTCCTACAATGAGCAGTTCTTC. It codes for CASSQGTVSSYNEQFF.